This T cell receptor beta chain was profiled in a study of T cells after yellow fever vaccination. The sample holds many counts of this clonotype. TCRdb re-derived calls from the 5' RACE reads in MiXCR, one entry per CDR3 protein. The sample records roughly 180,000 distinct CDR3 sequences, 5.5% to 8% being singletons. The CDR3 is 16 amino acids. Trimming at V came to 3 bases and at J to 6 bases, leaving 6 bases not matched to a gene. Germline CDR1 SGHVS, CDR2 FNYEAQ. J is TRBJ2-2 and V is TRBV7-6, with TRBD2 matching over 11 bases. The sequences come from CD4+ T cells sorted from PBMCs, collected on the day of the first yellow fever vaccination. The TCR originated in a man between 18 and 29 years old who received the YFV17D yellow fever vaccine. CDR3: CASSFLAGGSSGELFF. Written as DNA, the CDR3 is TGTGCCAGCAGCTTTCTAGCGGGGGGCTCTTCCGGGGAGCTGTTTTTT.